This T cell receptor (beta chain) was identified during a study of blood T cell repertoires in COVID-19. Study-wide context: The origin of the acute and convalescent COVID-19 samples was the United States, Italy and Spain.

Germline values: CDR1 MDHEN, CDR2 SYDVKM. This CDR3 contains 14 residues. V was shortened by 1 base and J by 7 bases, with 11 bases between the two germline ends. The data were produced by immunoSEQ multiplex PCR, yet TCRdb's version contains in-frame clones alone and is incomplete. The sample includes 65,000 or so clones, roughly 87% seen only once; the top ten take 9.5% to 13%. In its sample, this clone was seen a few times. The rearrangement joins TRBV28 to TRBJ2-1; no definite D call. The specimen sequenced was peripheral blood. The source is a human donor with acute or convalescent COVID-19. The donor label of this sample is uncertain. The CDR3 reads CASSLSRVPNEQFF. CDR3 coding DNA: TGTGCCAGCAGTTTATCCCGGGTCCCGAATGAGCAGTTCTTC.